The 22 T cell receptor beta chains listed next were all sequenced from one sample in a study of cytomegalovirus exposure and HLA in healthy donors. The PCR made use of 60 Vbeta and 13 Jbeta primers. Profiled with immunoSEQ multiplex PCR; TCRdb holds only in-frame clones, not every one. The sample contains 100,000 to 150,000 clones, around three quarters of which appear only once. The sample consisted of PBMCs. These receptors came from a man aged 25-45 years in good health and CMV-seropositive.

This clone was observed a few times. The chain joins TRBV6-5 to TRBJ1-1; D remains ambiguous. Between the trimmed V and J ends, which lost 4 bases and 2 bases, there was a span of 8 bases. Germline V gives CDR1 MNHEY, CDR2 SVGAGI. The CDR3 totals 13 residues. CDR3 in amino acids: CASSFGPNTEAFF. The CDR3 region has the DNA TGTGCCAGCAGTTTCGGTCCAAACACTGAAGCTTTCTTT.

The chain recombines TRBV29-1 with TRBJ2-2, with 9 positions matching TRBD2. CDR1 is SQVTM, CDR2 ANQGSEA, per germline. This CDR3 is 15 amino acids long. V dropped 2 bases and J dropped 4; count of bases not matched to a gene: 5. The CDR3 DNA follows: TGCAGCGTTGAATTGGGCGGGGGGGCCACCGGGGAGCTGTTTTTT. This gives the protein CSVELGGGATGELFF.

As for this clone: Its ends do not fully match the called genes, so a read error is possible. The rearrangement uses TRBV5-1 and TRBJ2-3; no firm D call. This CDR3 spans 14 amino acids. Per the germline V gene, CDR1 is SGHRS and CDR2 is YFSETQ. In DNA form, the CDR3 reads TGCGCCGGCAGCTTGGAGTCCGCGACAGATACGCAGTATTTT. Protein sequence: CAGSLESATDTQYF.

Only one count was recorded for this clone. V usage is TRBV12-5 and J usage is TRBJ1-2; D gene unclear. Deletions cut 5 bases from V and 7 bases from J, with 11 bases between. Germline V gene lookup returns CDR1 LGHNT and CDR2 FRNRAP. The CDR3 totals 12 residues. In DNA, the CDR3 is TGTGCTAGTGGTCCCCAGTTAAGTGGCTACACCTTC. This translates into CASGPQLSGYTF.

Comments on this clone: The identical CDR3 is also encoded by other nucleotide sequences in the sample. CDR3 in amino acids: CASSVGQGNTEAFF. The CDR3 DNA sequence: TGTGCCAGCAGCGTAGGCCAGGGGAACACTGAAGCTTTCTTT. This rearrangement joins TRBV9 to TRBJ1-1, with D possibly matching TRBD1 (5 bases). This CDR3 has 14 residues. Trimming left V 0 bases short and J 1 base short, with 7 bases between. CDR1 and CDR2 from the germline V gene are SGDLS and YYNGEE.

The genes are TRBV5-1 and TRBJ2-7; TRBD1 agrees at 7 bases. The CDR3 loop spans 14 amino acids. Losses at the gene ends were 4 bases for V and 2 bases for J; bases not matched to a gene: 6. Germline CDR1 is SGHRS and CDR2 is YFSETQ. CDR3 coding DNA: TGCGCCAGCAGCCGTCGGGACAGTACCTACGAGCAGTACTTC. This sequence encodes CASSRRDSTYEQYF.

The J gene is TRBJ2-7, the V gene TRBV2; 7 positions agree with TRBD2. Trimming cost V 2 bases and J 0 bases; bases outside gene matches: 4. This CDR3 is built from 15 residues. Germline V gives CDR1 SNHLY, CDR2 FYNNEI. In DNA form, the CDR3 reads TGTGCCAGCAGTGAATTTAGCGGGTACTCCTACGAGCAGTACTTC. Protein sequence: CASSEFSGYSYEQYF.

This chain joins TRBV2 and TRBJ1-1; D ambiguous. The V end lost 4 bases, the J end lost 8 bases, and 17 bases lay between the germline ends. There are 14 residues in the CDR3. Germline values: CDR1 SNHLY, CDR2 FYNNEI. DNA of the CDR3: TGTGCCAGCAGTGCCCAGGAAGTTATACACGAAGCTTTCTTT. Translation: CASSAQEVIHEAFF.

The rearrangement joins TRBV5-6 to TRBJ1-2; 9 nucleotides agree with TRBD1. V lost 4 bases to trimming and J lost 2 bases; unmatched junction nucleotides: 9. This CDR3 is built from 16 residues. CDR1 SGHDT and CDR2 YYEEEE come from the germline V gene. CDR3 in amino acids: CASSPGTGGANYGYTF. Here the CDR3 DNA reads TGTGCCAGCAGCCCCGGAACAGGGGGCGCAAACTATGGCTACACCTTC.

The chain couples TRBV5-4 to TRBJ2-2; possible D gene TRBD2, 5 bases. Germline lookup yields CDR1 SGHNT and CDR2 YYREEE (reference sequence). V gave up 0 bases and J gave up 4 bases, with 7 bases separating them. The CDR3 extends over 14 amino acids. The CDR3 nucleotides are TGTGCCAGCAGCTTGGGGGGAGTCACCGGGGAGCTGTTTTTT. This sequence encodes CASSLGGVTGELFF.

The rearrangement joins TRBV5-1 to TRBJ1-5; 7 bases map to TRBD1. Germline loops: CDR1 SGHRS, CDR2 YFSETQ. V shed 5 bases and J 2 bases; nucleotides not matched to a gene: 1. The CDR3 covers 13 residues. CDR3 in DNA: TGCGCCAGCAGTACAGGGGGCAATCAGCCCCAGCATTTT. This codes for CASSTGGNQPQHF.

The rearrangement joins TRBV7-8 to TRBJ2-4, with TRBD1 matching over 9 bases. Germline loops: CDR1 SGHVS, CDR2 FQNEAQ. The CDR3 has 16 residues. With V trimmed by 1 base and J by 8 bases, 9 bases remained unmatched. The CDR3 spells CASSLEWDREGDIQYF. The CDR3 region has the DNA TGTGCCAGCAGCTTAGAATGGGACAGGGAGGGAGACATTCAGTACTTC.

The chain combines TRBV30 with TRBJ2-1, with TRBD1 identical over 7 bases. Germline CDR1 GTSNPN, CDR2 SVGIG (reference sequence). V lost 0 bases and J lost 4; bases outside the gene matches: 3. The CDR3 totals 14 residues. CDR3 loop: CAWSVRDRYNEQFF. The DNA for the CDR3 is TGTGCCTGGAGTGTCCGGGACAGATACAATGAGCAGTTCTTC.

To note about this clone: The same CDR3 is also encoded by other DNA sequences in this sample. The rearrangement joins TRBV6-1 to TRBJ2-7, with D maybe TRBD1 (6 bases). V gave up 4 bases and J gave up 2 bases, with 12 bases separating them. Germline CDR1 MNHNS, CDR2 SASEGT. The CDR3 is made up of 14 amino acids. The CDR3 DNA sequence: TGTGCCAGCAGTGCAGACAGGTTCCCCTACGAGCAGTACTTC. Translating gives CASSADRFPYEQYF.

A few counts support this clone. This sequence joins TRBV2 and TRBJ2-5, with TRBD1 matching over 8 bases. J lost 5 bases, V lost 5 bases, and 4 bases had no gene match. In germline, CDR1 is SNHLY, CDR2 FYNNEI. CDR3 length equals 13 residues. The CDR3 DNA is TGTGCCAGCAGTTTTCAGGGGGCCGAGACCCAGTACTTC. Encoded protein: CASSFQGAETQYF.

The V call is TRBV5-6, the J call TRBJ1-4; D is ambiguous. Germline V gene sequence: CDR1 SGHDT, CDR2 YYEEEE. V lost 1 base and J 7 bases, leaving 17 bases between the germline ends. The CDR3 is 16 amino acids. The DNA of the CDR3 is TGTGCCAGCAGCTTGAAGGCGGGCCGTGGAGGTGAAAAACTGTTTTTT. Translating gives CASSLKAGRGGEKLFF.

The CDR3 here is CASSLVSRGRSNTEAFF. The CDR3 nucleotides are TGTGCCAGCAGCTTAGTTTCCAGGGGACGCTCGAACACTGAAGCTTTCTTT. The chain is built from TRBV7-8 and TRBJ1-1; a possible D gene is TRBD1 (6 bases). The CDR3 consists of 17 residues. Germline V CDR1 and CDR2: SGHVS, FQNEAQ. The V gene lost 1 base and the J gene lost 1 base, with 16 bases spanning the gap.

V gene TRBV29-1 combines with J gene TRBJ1-2; 7 nucleotides line up with TRBD1. The CDR3 is 13 residues long. The germline V gene has CDR1 SQVTM and CDR2 ANQGSEA. J was trimmed by 4 bases and V by 6 bases; bases with no gene match: 8. The CDR3 DNA reads as TGCAGCGTCGGTGACAGGGCAACCTATGGCTACACCTTC. Its translation is CSVGDRATYGYTF.

V and J are TRBV5-5 and TRBJ2-7; tentative D call: TRBD1 (5 bases). The germline V gene encodes CDR1 SGHKS and CDR2 YYEKEE (reference sequence). V was clipped by 0 bases and J by 2 bases, with 9 bases between them. The CDR3 covers 14 residues. This CDR3 is CASSLEGKAYEQYF. DNA of the CDR3: TGTGCCAGCAGCTTGGAGGGGAAGGCCTACGAGCAGTACTTC.

This clone was detected once. This sequence joins TRBV5-1 and TRBJ1-1; D possibly corresponds to TRBD1 (6 bases). The CDR3 consists of 14 residues. Germline V gene sequence: CDR1 SGHRS, CDR2 YFSETQ. Deletions cut 4 bases from V and 10 bases from J, with 20 bases between. As DNA, the CDR3 is TGCGCCAGCAGCCAACAGGGTTCACGCAGGAGAGCTTTCTTT. Its protein product is CASSQQGSRRRAFF.

V and J are TRBV7-2 and TRBJ2-7, with 14 positions matching TRBD2. J lost 1 base, V lost 5 bases, and 10 bases had no gene match. In germline, CDR1 is SGHTA, CDR2 FQGNSA. This CDR3 has 18 residues. The CDR3 sequence is CASSPRLAGGPRSYEQYF. The CDR3 DNA sequence: TGTGCCAGCAGCCCGAGACTAGCGGGGGGGCCTCGGTCCTACGAGCAGTACTTC.

This chain uses TRBV13 with TRBJ1-6; possible D gene TRBD1, 5 bases. The ends were cut back, 5 bases at V and 7 bases at J, with 12 bases in the middle. CDR1 is PRHDT and CDR2 is FYEKMQ in the germline V gene (reference sequence). This CDR3 region has 14 residues. This CDR3 reads CASSPGGPNSPLHF. For the CDR3, the DNA is TGTGCCAGCAGCCCGGGGGGTCCGAATTCACCCCTCCACTTT.